The clone carrying this T cell receptor beta chain was picked up a small number of times. Data came from immunoSEQ multiplex PCR; TCRdb stores just in-frame clones and leaves some out. This table has under 40,000 clones, approximately 66% appearing once. This CDR3 is 14 amino acids long. The V and J ends lost 0 bases and 5 bases respectively, with 10 bases between them. The V gene's germline CDR1 is LGHNA and CDR2 YNFKEQ. This record belongs to a study of radiotherapy plus CTLA-4 blockade in lung cancer. The overall study: Objective responses occurred in about a sixth of patients; 25% to 40% had disease control.

This receptor was identified in a human donor with non-small cell lung cancer who had stable disease on radiotherapy plus ipilimumab. The chain combines TRBV4-2 with TRBJ2-5; D gene uncertain. Sequenced here: peripheral blood, sampled from a patient treated with radiotherapy plus ipilimumab. The CDR3 loop reads CASSQDLSVETQYF. In DNA form, the CDR3 reads TGTGCCAGCAGCCAAGATCTCAGTGTGGAGACCCAGTACTTC.